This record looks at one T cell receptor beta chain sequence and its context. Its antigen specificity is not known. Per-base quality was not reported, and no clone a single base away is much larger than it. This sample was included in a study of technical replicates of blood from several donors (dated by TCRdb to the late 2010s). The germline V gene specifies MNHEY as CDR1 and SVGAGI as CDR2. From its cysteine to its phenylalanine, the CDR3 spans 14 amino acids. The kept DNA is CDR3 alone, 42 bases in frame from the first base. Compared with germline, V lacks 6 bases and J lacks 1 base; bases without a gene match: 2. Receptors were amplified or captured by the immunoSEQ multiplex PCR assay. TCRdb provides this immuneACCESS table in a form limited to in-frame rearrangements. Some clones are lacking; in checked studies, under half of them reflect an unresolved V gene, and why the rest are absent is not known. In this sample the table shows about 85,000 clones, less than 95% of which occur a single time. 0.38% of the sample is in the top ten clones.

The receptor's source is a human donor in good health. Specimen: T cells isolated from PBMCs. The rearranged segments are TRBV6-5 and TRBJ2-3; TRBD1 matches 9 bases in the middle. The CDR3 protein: CASRRTGGTDTQYF. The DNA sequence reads TGTGCCAGCAGACGGACAGGGGGCACAGATACGCAGTATTTT.